This record looks at one T cell receptor beta chain sequence and its context. The target of this receptor is not known. One end of the junction is discordant with germline, which a read error may explain. This specimen's time point label, per the study, means: patch test 1, 2 weeks after DPC sensitization. Per the publication, the treatment or condition label means: therapeutic diphenylcyclopropenone sensitization with weekly scalp DPC. At each patch-test visit, blood was drawn before the patch test was applied. To be eligible, patients had to be aged 18 to 70, diagnosed with alopecia and judged suitable for DPC therapy, while pregnant patients were excluded. Unfractionated whole blood was collected in Tempus Blood RNA tubes, and total RNA was extracted from that blood. The sample is drawn from a study of human T cells and chemical hapten exposure (dated by TCRdb to the early 2020s). Looking at the study overall: For sensitization, 2% DPC in acetone was applied to a 2 cm by 2 cm area of upper inner arm skin. Alopecia areata with under or over 50% scalp involvement, alopecia totalis and alopecia universalis were represented in the patient cohort, which was mostly female. Blood samples were taken from patients before sensitization (week 0) and at 2, 6 and about 24 weeks after DPC sensitization. Throughout the study period of about 23 weeks, patients also received therapeutic DPC doses to the scalp every week. Patch testing on the upper back used Finn chambers containing 0.01% DPC, with scoring done after 6 days according to International Contact Dermatitis Research Group standards. Peripheral blood TCR repertoire changes were tracked in vivo in alopecia patients during primary and secondary sensitization to the hapten diphenylcyclopropenone (DPC). Blood for TCR sequencing was provided by twenty-nine alopecia patients at one to four time points (pre-sensitization, 2, 6 and 24 weeks). The libraries were sequenced as a pool, and the TCR yield per sample differed mostly because of small variations in library volumes within the pool.

The library was generated by RACE. These reads were obtained on a NextSeq 500. Library preparation attached unique molecular identifiers to individual cDNA molecules for quantitative, reproducible TCR counting. For every blood RNA sample, sequencing covered both the TCR alpha and TCR beta chains. As for the original processing: Samples had a median of about 96,000 TCRs, with a range from roughly 20,000 to 690,600. The Decombinator software suite was used to annotate the V, J and CDR3 of the TCR reads. For the PS versus PT1 abundance plots, all samples were subsampled to the same number of TCRs (28,000). Expanded TCRs were defined as absent before sensitization and observed at least eight times at the 2-week time point. TCRdb trimmed the raw reads at Q25, called clones with MiXCR and kept productive beta chains. Merged by CDR3 protein, the rows form single entries marked with the most common genes and DNA. TCRdb, not the authors, supplied the V and J calls. This sample holds tens of thousands of distinct CDR3 sequences; more than 9% were observed only once. The ten largest make up less than 2.5% of the sample.

On the study overall, not on this receptor specifically: DPC sensitization did not change how many TCRs were above 1 in 1000 frequency, and no evidence was found of alterations in global repertoire structure. Because all patients had alopecia, a presumed autoimmune disease, the immune response of the patients might differ from that of healthy individuals. Expanded TCRs formed significantly more large CDR3 similarity clusters than pre-sensitization or healthy control sets, consistent with antigen-driven responses. Patch test score was positively correlated with the number of PT1 expanded TCRs, with significance at thresholds 8, 16 and 32 but not at 4. After repeated subsampling, changes were observed in the strength of the expansion versus patch-test correlation and in the threshold at which the correlation became significant.

The CDR3 holds 15 amino acids from the cysteine to the phenylalanine. Only the CDR3 DNA is retained, 45 bases long and in frame from the first base. From a lookup of the germline V gene, CDR1 and CDR2 are SGHTA and FQGNSA. The sequences come from whole blood, collected in connection with sensitization to the hapten diphenylcyclopropenone (DPC). The receptor was derived from a man aged 35-49 years with alopecia areata. Some clones in this sample may be carry-over from other donors' samples. The chain uses TRBV7-2 and TRBJ2-3; no D segment can be confidently identified. The CDR3 is CASSLGSVPPETQYF. The DNA reads TGTGCCAGCAGCTTAGGTAGTGTTCCCCCAGAAACGCAGTATTTT.